A single T cell receptor beta chain is shown here with its context. Its antigen is unknown. V lost 7 bases and J lost 6, with 13 bases in between. The germline gives CDR1 GTSNPN, CDR2 SVGIG (reference sequence). The CDR3 spans 13 residues. cDNA serving as the sequencing template came from extracted, reverse transcribed RNA. TCRdb's copy holds only in-frame clones and misses some; the assay was immunoSEQ multiplex PCR. This table holds 150,000 to 200,000 clones, 50% to 60% found once. This entry is derived from a study of CD8+ T cells in alopecia areata. On the study more broadly: For the treated group, dosing was oral tofacitinib at 5 to 10 mg twice daily.

Findings and limits, study-wide: Mice gave a clearer picture of TCR sharing than patients did, possibly for HLA-related reasons. Compared with normal scalp, lesional scalp had higher clonality and more expanded CD8+ clones.

The sample was CD4+ T cells sorted from blood, taken at week 0. V usage is TRBV30 and J usage is TRBJ1-6; D possibly corresponds to TRBD1 (6 bases). This sequence originates from a human donor with alopecia areata. The CDR3 region is CAYRESGNSPLHF. The DNA for the CDR3 is TGTGCCTACAGGGAGTCGGGTAATTCACCCCTCCACTTT.